This passage covers 14 T cell receptor beta chains from one sample sequenced in a study of Ad26.COV2.S vaccination and SARS-CoV-2 variants. Method: immunoSEQ multiplex PCR; TCRdb's copy keeps in-frame clones and lacks some. Of 300,000 to 350,000 clones in the sample, approximately 87% are singletons; the top ten hold about 5%. The treatment: some 19 received Ad26.COV2.S at low or high dose, single or two shots; 5 received placebo; per-sample allocation not given. Collection of the samples took place on day 63 after the first injection of vaccine or placebo. The input for sequencing was peripheral blood, taken in a trial of Ad26.COV2.S vaccine versus placebo. The receptor set was obtained from a person aged 18 to 59 who received the Ad26.COV2.S COVID-19 vaccine or a placebo.

The chain is built from TRBV10-2 and TRBJ2-7; D perhaps matches TRBD1 (6 bases). The CDR3 runs to 14 residues. The V gene's germline CDR1 is WSHSY and CDR2 SAAADI. Trimming took off 2 bases at V and 2 bases at J, with 10 bases between the two ends. CDR3 loop: CASSEARTAYEQYF. In DNA form, the CDR3 reads TGCGCCAGCAGTGAGGCCAGGACAGCCTACGAGCAGTACTTC.

This clone showed up just a few times. This rearrangement joins TRBV7-2 to TRBJ1-5; D perhaps matches TRBD1 (5 bases). Germline-derived CDR1 and CDR2 are SGHTA and FQGNSA. CDR3 size: 15 residues. V was shortened by 4 bases and J by 7 bases, with 17 bases between the two germline ends. The CDR3 is CASSSGPPRGQPQHF. The CDR3 nucleotides are TGTGCCAGCAGCTCGGGACCACCCCGCGGGCAGCCCCAGCATTTT. Together with reference TRBV7-2 and TRBJ1-5, the CDR3 gives the full variable domain: GAGVSQSPSNKVTEKGKDVELRCDPISGHTALYWYRQSLGQGLEFLIYFQGNSAPDKSGLPSDRFSAERTGGSVSTLTIQRTQQEDSAVYLCASSSGPPRGQPQHFGDGTRLSIL.

This chain joins TRBV7-9 and TRBJ1-2, with no clear D. Trimming stripped 0 bases from V and 2 bases from J, with 7 bases between. CDR3 size: 14 residues. The germline gives CDR1 SEHNR, CDR2 FQNEAQ (reference sequence). The CDR3 DNA is TGTGCCAGCAGCTTAGCCACTGGGAACTATGGCTACACCTTC. It codes for CASSLATGNYGYTF. The variable domain in full, completed from reference TRBV7-9 and TRBJ1-2, reads DTGVSQNPRHKITKRGQNVTFRCDPISEHNRLYWYRQTLGQGPEFLTYFQNEAQLEKSRLLSDRFSAERPKGSFSTLEIQRTEQGDSAMYLCASSLATGNYGYTFGSGTRLTVV.

The rearrangement links TRBV12-3 or TRBV12-4 to TRBJ1-1; a weak D match, TRBD1 (6 bases). The CDR3 extends over 12 amino acids. V lost 4 bases and J 11 bases, leaving 14 bases between the germline ends. The CDR3 loop is CASSSVDRKAFF. DNA of the CDR3: TGTGCCAGCAGTTCGGTGGACAGAAAGGCTTTCTTT.

The V and J genes are TRBV7-8 and TRBJ2-3; possible D gene TRBD2, 6 bases. The CDR3 contains 12 residues. CDR1 is SGHVS and CDR2 is FQNEAQ in the germline V gene. Trimming took 8 bases from V and 0 from J, leaving 6 bases between them. The CDR3 nucleotides read TGTGCCAGCGGGACTAGCACAGATACGCAGTATTTT. It yields the protein CASGTSTDTQYF.

The rearrangement joins TRBV7-2 to TRBJ1-5; TRBD1 is a possible D gene (5 bases). There are 17 residues in the CDR3. The V end lost 5 bases, the J end lost 6 bases, and 23 bases lay between the germline ends. Per the germline V gene, CDR1 is SGHTA and CDR2 is FQGNSA. The CDR3 DNA follows: TGTGCCAGCAGCCCCTCGGGACCGCCGAGTCATGGTCAGCCCCAGCATTTT. This sequence encodes CASSPSGPPSHGQPQHF.

The rearrangement joins TRBV7-9 to TRBJ2-2, with 11 bases that match TRBD2. The J segment lost 4 bases and the V segment lost 5 bases, leaving 15 bases of the junction unmatched. This CDR3 is built from 19 residues. CDR1 is SEHNR and CDR2 is FQNEAQ in the germline V gene (reference sequence). CDR3 region: CASSAVVGGTSGFTGELFF. The CDR3 DNA reads as TGTGCCAGCAGCGCGGTGGTTGGGGGGACTAGCGGATTCACCGGGGAGCTGTTTTTT.

The chain recombines TRBV7-2 with TRBJ2-1, with 7 bases fitting TRBD2. Germline values: CDR1 SGHTA, CDR2 FQGNSA. The CDR3 runs to 14 residues. V gave up 2 bases and J gave up 12 bases; unmatched junction bases: 10. The chain's CDR3 is CASSLTPIGLGQFF. The CDR3 bases are TGTGCCAGCAGCTTAACTCCTATCGGACTAGGGCAGTTCTTC.

The rearrangement uses TRBV7-2 and TRBJ2-3, with D possibly matching TRBD1 (6 bases). Per germline, CDR1 SGHTA and CDR2 FQGNSA. The CDR3 runs 16 residues. The V end lost 1 base, the J end lost 0 bases, and 11 bases lay between the germline ends. Here the CDR3 DNA reads TGTGCCAGCAGCTTAGTGGGGGCAGGCAGCACAGATACGCAGTATTTT. This codes for CASSLVGAGSTDTQYF. Filled out from reference TRBV7-2 and TRBJ2-3, the complete variable domain reads GAGVSQSPSNKVTEKGKDVELRCDPISGHTALYWYRQSLGQGLEFLIYFQGNSAPDKSGLPSDRFSAERTGGSVSTLTIQRTQQEDSAVYLCASSLVGAGSTDTQYFGPGTRLTVL.

This clone was observed once. V is TRBV15 and J is TRBJ2-1; TRBD2 aligns across 13 bases. Trimming at V came to 4 bases and at J to 8 bases, leaving 8 bases not matched to a gene. The length of the CDR3 is 16 residues. Germline V gene data show CDR1 as LNHNV and CDR2 as YYDKDF (reference sequence). Here the CDR3 reads CATSTTSGGPEDEQFF. The CDR3 coding sequence is TGTGCCACCAGCACGACTAGCGGGGGGCCGGAGGATGAGCAGTTCTTC. The complete variable domain, with remaining parts taken from reference TRBV15 and TRBJ2-1, reads DAMVIQNPRYQVTQFGKPVTLSCSQTLNHNVMYWYQQKSSQAPKLLFHYYDKDFNNEADTPDNFQSRRPNTSFCFLDIRSPGLGDTAMYLCATSTTSGGPEDEQFFGPGTRLTVL.

V gene TRBV3-1 (or the pseudogene TRBV3-2) combines with J gene TRBJ1-1, with TRBD1 matching over 7 bases. CDR1 LGHDT and CDR2 YNNKEL come from the germline V gene (reference sequence). V dropped 4 bases and J dropped 1; count of bases not matched to a gene: 9. The CDR3 runs to 16 residues. Here the CDR3 DNA reads TGTGCCAGCAGCCCCCAAGGGGGACAGAGGAACACTGAAGCTTTCTTT. Encoded protein: CASSPQGGQRNTEAFF.

The chain couples TRBV2 to TRBJ1-2, with D unresolved. The V gene lost 1 base and the J gene lost 3 bases, with 21 bases spanning the gap. Looked up from germline, CDR1 is SNHLY and CDR2 is FYNNEI. This CDR3 comprises 18 residues. The CDR3 DNA is TGTGCCAGCAGTGAAGGAGAGGTGATGAGGAGGGCGGACTATGGCTACACCTTC. Its protein product is CASSEGEVMRRADYGYTF.

CDR3: CASSLSRMVGVAEQYF. DNA of the CDR3: TGTGCCAGCAGCTTATCTCGCATGGTCGGAGTGGCCGAGCAGTACTTC. This rearrangement joins TRBV11-2 to TRBJ2-7; D is uncertain. This CDR3 is built from 16 residues. The ends were cut back, 2 bases at V and 6 bases at J, with 20 bases in the middle. CDR1 SGHAT and CDR2 FQNNGV come from the germline V gene.

V usage is TRBV4-3 and J usage is TRBJ1-4, with a weak D call TRBD1 (5 bases). Looked up from germline, CDR1 is LGHNA and CDR2 is YSLEER. The CDR3 is made up of 17 amino acids. V was trimmed by 0 bases and J by 3 bases, leaving 14 bases between them. The CDR3 DNA follows: TGCGCCAGCAGCCAAGAAACGGTCCGGGGGGCTAATGAAAAACTGTTTTTT. Protein sequence: CASSQETVRGANEKLFF.